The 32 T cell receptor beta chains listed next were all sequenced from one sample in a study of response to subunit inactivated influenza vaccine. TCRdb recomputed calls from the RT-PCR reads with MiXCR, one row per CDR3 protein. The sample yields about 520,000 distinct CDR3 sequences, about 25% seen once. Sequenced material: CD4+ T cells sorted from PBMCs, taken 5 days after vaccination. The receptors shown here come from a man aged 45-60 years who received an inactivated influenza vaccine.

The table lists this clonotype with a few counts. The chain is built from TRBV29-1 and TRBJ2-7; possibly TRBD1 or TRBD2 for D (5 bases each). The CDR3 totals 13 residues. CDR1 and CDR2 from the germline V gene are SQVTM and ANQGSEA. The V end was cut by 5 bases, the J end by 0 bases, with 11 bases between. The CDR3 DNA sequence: TGCAGCGTTAGGGACGGAGCCTCCTACGAGCAGTACTTC. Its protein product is CSVRDGASYEQYF.

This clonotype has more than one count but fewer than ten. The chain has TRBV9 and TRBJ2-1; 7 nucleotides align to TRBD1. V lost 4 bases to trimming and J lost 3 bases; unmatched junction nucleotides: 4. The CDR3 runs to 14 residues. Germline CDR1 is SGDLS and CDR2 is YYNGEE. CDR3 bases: TGTGCCAGCAGCCTCGGACAGGTCTACAATGAGCAGTTCTTC. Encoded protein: CASSLGQVYNEQFF.

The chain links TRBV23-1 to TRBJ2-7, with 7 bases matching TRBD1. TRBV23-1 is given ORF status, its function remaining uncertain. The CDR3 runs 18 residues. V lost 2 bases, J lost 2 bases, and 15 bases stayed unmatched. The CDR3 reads CASSQPKTKGALTYEQYF. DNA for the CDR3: TGCGCCAGCAGTCAACCAAAGACCAAGGGGGCCCTTACCTACGAGCAGTACTTC.

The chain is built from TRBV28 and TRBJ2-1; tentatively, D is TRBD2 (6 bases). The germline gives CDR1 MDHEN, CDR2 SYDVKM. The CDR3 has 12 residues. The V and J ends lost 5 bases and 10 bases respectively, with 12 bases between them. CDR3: CASSPWGGEQFF. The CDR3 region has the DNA TGTGCCAGCAGTCCCTGGGGAGGAGAGCAGTTCTTC. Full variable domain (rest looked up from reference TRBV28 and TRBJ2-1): DVKVTQSSRYLVKRTGEKVFLECVQDMDHENMFWYRQDPGLGLRLIYFSYDVKMKEKGDIPEGYSVSREKKERFSLILESASTNQTSMYLCASSPWGGEQFFGPGTRLTVL.

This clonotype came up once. CDR3 DNA sequence: TGTGCCATCAGTCCAGATTACGAGCAGTACTTC. Translating it yields CAISPDYEQYF. The chain combines TRBV10-3 with TRBJ2-7, with D hard to call. The CDR3 consists of 11 residues. V was pared by 5 bases and J by 4 bases, with 6 bases between. Germline CDR1 is ENHRY and CDR2 is SYGVKD.

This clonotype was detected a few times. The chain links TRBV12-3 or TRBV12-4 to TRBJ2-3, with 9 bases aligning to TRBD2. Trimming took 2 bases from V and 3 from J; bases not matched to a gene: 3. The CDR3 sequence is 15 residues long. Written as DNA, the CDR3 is TGTGCCAGCAGTTTAAGCGGGGGGAAGACAGATACGCAGTATTTT. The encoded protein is CASSLSGGKTDTQYF.

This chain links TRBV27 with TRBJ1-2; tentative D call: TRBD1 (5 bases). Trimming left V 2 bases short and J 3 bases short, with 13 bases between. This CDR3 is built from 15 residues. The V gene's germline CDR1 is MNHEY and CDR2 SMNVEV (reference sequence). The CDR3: CASSLARGGYYGYTF. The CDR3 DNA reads TGTGCCAGCAGTTTAGCTCGGGGGGGTTACTATGGCTACACCTTC.

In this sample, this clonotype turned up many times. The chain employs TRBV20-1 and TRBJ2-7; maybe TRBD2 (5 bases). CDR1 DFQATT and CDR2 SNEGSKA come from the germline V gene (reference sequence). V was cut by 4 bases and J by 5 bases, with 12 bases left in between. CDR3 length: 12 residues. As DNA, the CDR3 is TGCAGTGCTACGGGGAGTTCCGACGAGCAGTACTTC. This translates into CSATGSSDEQYF.

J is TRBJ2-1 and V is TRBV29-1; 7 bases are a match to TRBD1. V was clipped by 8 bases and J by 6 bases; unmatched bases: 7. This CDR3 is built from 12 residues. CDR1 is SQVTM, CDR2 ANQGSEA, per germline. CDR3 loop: CSSRQGVNEQFF. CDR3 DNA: TGCAGCTCGAGACAGGGTGTCAATGAGCAGTTCTTC.

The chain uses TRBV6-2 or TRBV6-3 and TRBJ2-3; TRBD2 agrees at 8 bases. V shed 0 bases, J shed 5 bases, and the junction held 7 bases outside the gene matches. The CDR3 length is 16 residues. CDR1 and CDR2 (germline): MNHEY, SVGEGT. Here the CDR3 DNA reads TGTGCCAGCAGTTACTCGAGCGGGGGCCGAAGAGATACGCAGTATTTT. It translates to CASSYSSGGRRDTQYF.

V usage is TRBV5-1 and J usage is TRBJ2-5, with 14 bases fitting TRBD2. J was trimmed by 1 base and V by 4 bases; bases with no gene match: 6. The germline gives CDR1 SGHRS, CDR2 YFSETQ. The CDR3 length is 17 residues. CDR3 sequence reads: CASSPGLAGGLQETQYF. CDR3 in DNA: TGCGCCAGCAGCCCCGGACTAGCGGGGGGCCTCCAAGAGACCCAGTACTTC.

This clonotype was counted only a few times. The CDR3 DNA reads as TGTGCCAGCAAAAGGACAGCGAACACCGGGGAGCTGTTTTTT. It codes for CASKRTANTGELFF. V gene TRBV12-3 or TRBV12-4 combines with J gene TRBJ2-2, with D perhaps TRBD1 (6 bases). The CDR3 is 14 amino acids. Trimming left V 7 bases short and J 0 bases short, with 9 bases between.

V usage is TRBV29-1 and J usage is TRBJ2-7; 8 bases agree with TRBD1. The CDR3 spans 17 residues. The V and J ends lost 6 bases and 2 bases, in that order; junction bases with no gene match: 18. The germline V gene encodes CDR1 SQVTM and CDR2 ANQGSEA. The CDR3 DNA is TGCAGCGTCATGGGAGGCGTAGGGGACAGGTCCGCCTACGAGCAGTACTTC. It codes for CSVMGGVGDRSAYEQYF.

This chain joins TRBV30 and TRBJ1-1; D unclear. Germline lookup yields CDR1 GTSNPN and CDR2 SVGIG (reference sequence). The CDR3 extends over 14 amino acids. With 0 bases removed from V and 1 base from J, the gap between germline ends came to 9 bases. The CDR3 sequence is CAWSVGQTNTEAFF. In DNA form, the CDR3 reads TGTGCCTGGAGTGTTGGCCAGACGAACACTGAAGCTTTCTTT. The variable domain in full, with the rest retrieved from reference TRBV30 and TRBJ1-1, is SQTIHQWPATLVQPVGSPLSLECTVEGTSNPNLYWYRQAAGRGLQLLFYSVGIGQISSEVPQNLSASRPQDRQFILSSKKLLLSDSGFYLCAWSVGQTNTEAFFGQGTRLTVV.

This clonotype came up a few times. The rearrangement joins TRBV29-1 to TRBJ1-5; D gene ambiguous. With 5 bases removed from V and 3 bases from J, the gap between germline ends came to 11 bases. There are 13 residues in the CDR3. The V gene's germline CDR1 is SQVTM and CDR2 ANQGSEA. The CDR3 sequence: CSVLGDFNQPQHF. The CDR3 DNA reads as TGCAGCGTTCTCGGGGATTTCAATCAGCCCCAGCATTTT.

Here the CDR3 DNA reads TGTGCCAGCAACCGAAGGGGCCAAGAGACCCAGTACTTC. It translates to CASNRRGQETQYF. This chain uses TRBV18 with TRBJ2-5; a weak D match, TRBD1 (5 bases). The CDR3 sequence is 13 residues long. Trimming pared 8 bases from V and 1 base from J, leaving 11 bases between. The germline gives CDR1 KGHSH, CDR2 LQKENI.

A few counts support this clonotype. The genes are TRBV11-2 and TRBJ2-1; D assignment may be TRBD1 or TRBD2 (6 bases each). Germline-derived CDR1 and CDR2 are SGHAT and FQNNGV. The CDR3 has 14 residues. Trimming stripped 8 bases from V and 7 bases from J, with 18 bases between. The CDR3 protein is CASRAVGGGNEQFF. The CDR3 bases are TGTGCCAGCCGAGCGGTGGGGGGCGGGAATGAGCAGTTCTTC.

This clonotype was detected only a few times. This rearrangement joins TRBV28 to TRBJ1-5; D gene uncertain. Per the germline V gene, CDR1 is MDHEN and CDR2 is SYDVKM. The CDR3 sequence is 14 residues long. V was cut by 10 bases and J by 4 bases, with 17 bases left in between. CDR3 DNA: TGTGCCACCGAGGACCACCAAAGTAATCAGCCCCAGCATTTT. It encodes CATEDHQSNQPQHF.

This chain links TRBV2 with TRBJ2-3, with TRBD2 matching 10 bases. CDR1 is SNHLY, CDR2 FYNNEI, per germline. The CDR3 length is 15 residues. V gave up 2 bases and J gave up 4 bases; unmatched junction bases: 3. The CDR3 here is CASSESSGRADTQYF. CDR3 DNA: TGTGCCAGCAGTGAATCCAGCGGGAGGGCAGATACGCAGTATTTT.

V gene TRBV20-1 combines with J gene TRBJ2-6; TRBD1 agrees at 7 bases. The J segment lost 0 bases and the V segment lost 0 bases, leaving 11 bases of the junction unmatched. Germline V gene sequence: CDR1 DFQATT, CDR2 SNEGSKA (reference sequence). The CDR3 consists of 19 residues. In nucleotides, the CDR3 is TGCAGTGCTAGAGATCTGTGGACAGGCCCTAGCTCTGGGGCCAACGTCCTGACTTTC. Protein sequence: CSARDLWTGPSSGANVLTF.

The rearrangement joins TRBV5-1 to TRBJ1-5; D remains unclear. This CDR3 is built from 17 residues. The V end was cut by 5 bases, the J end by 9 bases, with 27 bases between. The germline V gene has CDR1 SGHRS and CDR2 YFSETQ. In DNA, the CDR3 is TGCGCCAGCAGTCCACCCGCGGACGGCACCTTGTGCGGGCCCCAGCATTTT. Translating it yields CASSPPADGTLCGPQHF.

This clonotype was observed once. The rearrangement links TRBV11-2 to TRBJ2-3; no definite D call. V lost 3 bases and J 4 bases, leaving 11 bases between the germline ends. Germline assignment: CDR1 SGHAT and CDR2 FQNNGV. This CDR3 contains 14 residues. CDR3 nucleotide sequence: TGTGCCAGCAGCTTCCAGACCGGTCCAGATACGCAGTATTTT. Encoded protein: CASSFQTGPDTQYF.

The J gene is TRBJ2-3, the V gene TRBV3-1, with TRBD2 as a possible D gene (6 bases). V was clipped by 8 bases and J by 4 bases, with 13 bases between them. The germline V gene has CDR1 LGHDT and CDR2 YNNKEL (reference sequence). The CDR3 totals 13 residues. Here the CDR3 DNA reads TGTGCCAGCGGAAATTGGGGGGCAGATACGCAGTATTTT. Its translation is CASGNWGADTQYF.

The CDR3 coding sequence is TGCAGTGCTAGAGTTCTCGGAAGCACAGATACGCAGTATTTT. It specifies CSARVLGSTDTQYF. The chain links TRBV20-1 to TRBJ2-3; D remains ambiguous. CDR3 length: 14 amino acids. The V gene's germline CDR1 is DFQATT and CDR2 SNEGSKA (reference sequence). The V end lost 1 base, the J end lost 0 bases, and 8 bases lay between the germline ends.

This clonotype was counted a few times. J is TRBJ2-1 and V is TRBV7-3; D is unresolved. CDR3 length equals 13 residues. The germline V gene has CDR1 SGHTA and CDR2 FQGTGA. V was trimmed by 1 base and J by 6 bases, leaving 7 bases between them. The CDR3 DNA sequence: TGTGCCAGCAGCTTAAGACACACCAATGAGCAGTTCTTC. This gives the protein CASSLRHTNEQFF.

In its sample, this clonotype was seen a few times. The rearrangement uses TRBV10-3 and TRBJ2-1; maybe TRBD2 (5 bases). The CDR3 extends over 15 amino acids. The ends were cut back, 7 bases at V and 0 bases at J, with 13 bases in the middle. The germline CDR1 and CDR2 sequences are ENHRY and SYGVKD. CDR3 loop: CAITVGLASYNEQFF. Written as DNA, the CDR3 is TGTGCCATCACCGTCGGACTGGCCTCCTACAATGAGCAGTTCTTC.

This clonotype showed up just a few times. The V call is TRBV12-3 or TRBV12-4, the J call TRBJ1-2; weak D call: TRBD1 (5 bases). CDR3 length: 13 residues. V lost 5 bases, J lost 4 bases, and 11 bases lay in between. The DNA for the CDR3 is TGTGCCAGCAGTCCGGGACGGACCTATGGCTACACCTTC. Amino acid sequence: CASSPGRTYGYTF.

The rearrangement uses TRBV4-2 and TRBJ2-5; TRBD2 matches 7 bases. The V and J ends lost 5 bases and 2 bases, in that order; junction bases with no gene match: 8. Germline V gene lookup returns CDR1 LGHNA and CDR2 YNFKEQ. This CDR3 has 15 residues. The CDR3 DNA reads TGTGCCAGCAGCAACGCAGCGGGACTACAAGAGACCCAGTACTTC. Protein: CASSNAAGLQETQYF.

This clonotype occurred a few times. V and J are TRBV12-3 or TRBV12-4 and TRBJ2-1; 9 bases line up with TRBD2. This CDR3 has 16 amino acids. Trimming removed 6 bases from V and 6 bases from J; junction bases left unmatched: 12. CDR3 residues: CASRYSGGLSGNEQFF. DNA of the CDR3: TGTGCCAGCAGGTATAGCGGGGGCCTTTCGGGCAATGAGCAGTTCTTC.

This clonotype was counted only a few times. The chain's CDR3 is CASFQYGYTF. CDR3 coding DNA: TGTGCCAGCTTCCAGTATGGCTACACCTTC. The V gene is TRBV28, the J gene TRBJ1-2, with no clear D. Trimming took 8 bases from V and 5 from J, leaving 6 bases between them. Germline CDR1 MDHEN, CDR2 SYDVKM. This CDR3 has 10 residues.

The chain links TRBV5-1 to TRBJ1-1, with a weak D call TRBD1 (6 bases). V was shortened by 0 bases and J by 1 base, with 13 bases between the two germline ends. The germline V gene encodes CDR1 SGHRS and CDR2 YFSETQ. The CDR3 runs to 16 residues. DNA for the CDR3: TGCGCCAGCAGCTTGGATGGGGGGCTTTCGAACACTGAAGCTTTCTTT. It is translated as CASSLDGGLSNTEAFF.

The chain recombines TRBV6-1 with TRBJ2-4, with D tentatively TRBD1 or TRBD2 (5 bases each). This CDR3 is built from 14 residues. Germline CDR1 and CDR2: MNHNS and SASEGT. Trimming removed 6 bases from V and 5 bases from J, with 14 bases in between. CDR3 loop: CASRPPGPQNIQYF. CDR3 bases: TGTGCCAGCAGGCCCCCGGGACCCCAAAACATTCAGTACTTC.